The 28 T cell receptor beta chains below all came from one sample that was sequenced in a study of T cells in Graves' hyperthyroidism and ophthalmopathy. Amplified TCR beta CDR3 regions derived from RNA transcripts. Initially, a first-round RT-PCR of the TCR CDR3 employed the HTBI primer set. TCRdb passed the multiplex PCR reads through MiXCR, listing each CDR3 protein once. Here the sample spans hundreds of thousands of distinct CDR3 sequences, around 20% being singletons. Sample: blood. The receptor source for this set is a man aged 35-49 years with Graves' ophthalmopathy.

CDR3 DNA sequence: TGTGCCAGTAGTATAGGGGCCACACAATCCTACAATGAGCAGTTCTTC. As protein: CASSIGATQSYNEQFF. The rearrangement uses TRBV19 and TRBJ2-1; the D is unclear. The CDR3 consists of 16 residues. Trimming took 1 base from V and 1 from J, leaving 11 bases between them. Germline V gives CDR1 LNHDA, CDR2 SQIVND (reference sequence).

The V call is TRBV9, the J call TRBJ1-1; D unclear. Germline V lookup: CDR1 SGDLS, CDR2 YYNGEE. CDR3 length equals 15 residues. Trimming left V 4 bases short and J 4 bases short, with 17 bases between. The CDR3 is CASSPPGRLGTEAFF. The CDR3 DNA follows: TGTGCCAGCAGCCCCCCCGGAAGGTTGGGCACTGAAGCTTTCTTT.

This clonotype was seen only a few times. The chain recombines TRBV29-1 with TRBJ1-1; 7 bases line up with TRBD1. The CDR3 is 12 amino acids. Germline CDR1 is SQVTM and CDR2 is ANQGSEA. With V trimmed by 7 bases and J by 10 bases, 12 bases remained unmatched. In nucleotides, the CDR3 is TGCAGCGGATCGACAGGGAAGGTGGGAGCTTTCTTT. It specifies CSGSTGKVGAFF.

This clonotype was recorded at least ten times. This chain connects TRBV25-1 to TRBJ2-7; the D gene is possibly TRBD2 (5 bases). Germline V gene data show CDR1 as MGHDK and CDR2 as SYGVNS. V was clipped by 1 base and J by 3 bases, with 25 bases between them. The CDR3 has 19 amino acids. CDR3 sequence reads: CASSESRSSKRQTHYEQYF. The CDR3 DNA reads as TGTGCCAGCAGTGAATCGCGGTCGAGCAAGCGGCAGACCCACTACGAGCAGTACTTC.

The table lists this clonotype with a few counts. V is TRBV7-6 and J is TRBJ2-3, with D possibly matching TRBD2 (5 bases). V was clipped by 0 bases and J by 0 bases, with 16 bases between them. This CDR3 has 18 residues. The germline V gene encodes CDR1 SGHVS and CDR2 FNYEAQ. CDR3 in DNA: TGTGCCAGCAGCTTAGCCCGACTAACCGGGTCTAGCACAGATACGCAGTATTTT. This sequence encodes CASSLARLTGSSTDTQYF.

The table lists this clonotype with many counts. This chain uses TRBV12-3 or TRBV12-4 with TRBJ1-2, with D unclear. Deletions cut 3 bases from V and 4 bases from J, with 12 bases between. The CDR3 covers 14 residues. CDR3 amino acids: CASSFGGPGYGYTF. The CDR3 nucleotides read TGTGCCAGCAGTTTTGGAGGGCCCGGCTATGGCTACACCTTC.

The rearrangement joins TRBV6-1 to TRBJ1-2, with D possibly matching TRBD1 (5 bases). In germline, CDR1 is MNHNS, CDR2 SASEGT. The CDR3 is 12 amino acids. Trimming took 6 bases from V and 7 from J, leaving 12 bases between them. The chain's CDR3 is CASSQGRVGYTF. In DNA, the CDR3 is TGTGCCAGCAGCCAGGGACGAGTTGGCTACACCTTC.

The table lists this clonotype with many counts. The chain has TRBV5-1 and TRBJ2-1, with a weak D call TRBD2 (6 bases). The CDR3 loop spans 15 amino acids. Per germline, CDR1 SGHRS and CDR2 YFSETQ. Trimming removed 4 bases at V and 7 bases at J, with 18 bases between. The CDR3 DNA is TGCGCCAGCAGCGCCCCCGGGAGACCTCCTAATGAGCAGTTCTTC. This translates into CASSAPGRPPNEQFF.

This clonotype was observed a handful of times. This rearrangement joins TRBV5-1 to TRBJ2-1, with D maybe TRBD2 (6 bases). This CDR3 is built from 16 residues. Trimming stripped 0 bases from V and 1 base from J, with 11 bases between. The germline V gene has CDR1 SGHRS and CDR2 YFSETQ. This CDR3 is CASSLGLASSYNEQFF. CDR3 nucleotide sequence: TGCGCCAGCAGCTTGGGGCTAGCGAGTTCCTACAATGAGCAGTTCTTC.

This clonotype appeared a few times. The V and J genes are TRBV9 and TRBJ2-1, with 13 bases fitting TRBD2. This CDR3 is 18 amino acids long. The J segment lost 9 bases and the V segment lost 0 bases, leaving 12 bases of the junction unmatched. Per germline, CDR1 SGDLS and CDR2 YYNGEE. This CDR3 reads CASSVEPPGTSGMGEQFF. In DNA form, the CDR3 reads TGTGCCAGCAGCGTAGAACCTCCCGGGACTAGCGGGATGGGTGAGCAGTTCTTC. Supplemented by reference TRBV9 and TRBJ2-1, the full variable domain reads DSGVTQTPKHLITATGQRVTLRCSPRSGDLSVYWYQQSLDQGLQFLIQYYNGEERAKGNILERFSAQQFPDLHSELNLSSLELGDSALYFCASSVEPPGTSGMGEQFFGPGTRLTVL.

This clonotype was observed at least ten times. The chain links TRBV6-4 to TRBJ2-3; 9 bases fit TRBD2. The length of the CDR3 is 18 residues. The germline CDR1 and CDR2 sequences are MRHNA and SNTAGT. Trimming cost V 3 bases and J 0 bases; bases outside gene matches: 10. The CDR3 is CASSEEAGGLPSTDTQYF. Written as DNA, the CDR3 is TGTGCCAGCAGTGAAGAAGCGGGGGGCCTACCTAGCACAGATACGCAGTATTTT.

The chain couples TRBV27 to TRBJ2-3; 9 nucleotides align to TRBD1. Trimming cost V 5 bases and J 2 bases; bases outside gene matches: 5. CDR3 length: 15 residues. Germline-derived CDR1 and CDR2 are MNHEY and SMNVEV (reference sequence). CDR3 amino acids: CASSLRQGVTDTQYF. DNA for the CDR3: TGTGCCAGCAGTCTGCGACAGGGGGTCACAGATACGCAGTATTTT.

The genes are TRBV19 and TRBJ1-2; D possibly corresponds to TRBD1 (6 bases). CDR1 is LNHDA and CDR2 is SQIVND in the germline V gene (reference sequence). Trimming cost V 3 bases and J 1 base, with 12 bases left between them. The CDR3 is 15 residues long. CDR3 nucleotide sequence: TGTGCCAGTAGTATGTGGGGGCCCGGTAACTATGGCTACACCTTC. Protein sequence: CASSMWGPGNYGYTF. Variable domain in full (rest from reference TRBV19 and TRBJ1-2): DGGITQSPKYLFRKEGQNVTLSCEQNLNHDAMYWYRQDPGQGLRLIYYSQIVNDFQKGDIAEGYSVSREKKESFPLTVTSAQKNPTAFYLCASSMWGPGNYGYTFGSGTRLTVV.

This clonotype was observed a handful of times. This sequence joins TRBV7-3 and TRBJ2-2, with 9 bases identical to TRBD2. With V trimmed by 2 bases and J by 3 bases, 4 bases remained unmatched. The CDR3 is made up of 16 amino acids. Germline V gives CDR1 SGHTA, CDR2 FQGTGA. Here the CDR3 DNA reads TGTGCCAGCAGCTTAGGCCTAGCGGGGCACACCGGGGAGCTGTTTTTT. This codes for CASSLGLAGHTGELFF.

Comment on this clonotype: Given a much more abundant clone one base away, this may be a read error. This sequence joins TRBV6-2 or TRBV6-3 and TRBJ1-1, with 7 nucleotides matching TRBD1. Trimming at V came to 8 bases and at J to 1 base, leaving 13 bases not matched to a gene. The CDR3 has 16 amino acids. Looked up from germline, CDR1 is MNHEY and CDR2 is SVGEGT. The CDR3 bases are TGTGCCAGCGGCCCCTACAGGGGCCTGTCGAACACTGAAGCTTTCTTT. Translation: CASGPYRGLSNTEAFF.

This chain links TRBV18 with TRBJ2-7; D call uncertain. The CDR3 covers 12 residues. Trimming cost V 6 bases and J 5 bases, with 11 bases left between them. Germline values: CDR1 KGHSH, CDR2 LQKENI. As DNA, the CDR3 is TGTGCCAGCTCGCTAGAATGGGACGAGCAGTACTTC. Residues: CASSLEWDEQYF.

This clonotype occurred many times. The chain is built from TRBV7-2 and TRBJ2-3; D not resolved. The germline V gene encodes CDR1 SGHTA and CDR2 FQGNSA. This CDR3 region has 15 residues. The germline V and J ends were trimmed by 5 bases and 5 bases, with 17 bases remaining between them. The CDR3 sequence: CASSQLWGVGDTQYF. The CDR3 coding sequence is TGTGCCAGCAGCCAGTTATGGGGTGTTGGAGATACGCAGTATTTT. The whole variable domain, remainder taken from reference TRBV7-2 and TRBJ2-3, is GAGVSQSPSNKVTEKGKDVELRCDPISGHTALYWYRQSLGQGLEFLIYFQGNSAPDKSGLPSDRFSAERTGGSVSTLTIQRTQQEDSAVYLCASSQLWGVGDTQYFGPGTRLTVL.

This clonotype turned up a few times. This rearrangement joins TRBV20-1 to TRBJ2-7, with TRBD2 identical over 7 bases. Trimming cost V 0 bases and J 11 bases; bases outside gene matches: 16. Germline loops: CDR1 DFQATT, CDR2 SNEGSKA (reference sequence). The CDR3 sequence is 15 residues long. The CDR3 spells CSARDERGVGNKEYF. The CDR3 DNA reads TGCAGTGCTAGAGATGAGCGGGGCGTTGGAAATAAGGAGTACTTC.

The table lists this clonotype with a few counts. The rearrangement joins TRBV7-9 to TRBJ2-7; D is uncertain. V lost 1 base to trimming and J lost 4 bases, with 8 bases between them. This CDR3 region has 13 residues. Germline V gene lookup returns CDR1 SEHNR and CDR2 FQNEAQ (reference sequence). CDR3 sequence reads: CASSLELGYEQYF. As DNA, the CDR3 is TGTGCCAGCAGCTTAGAGTTGGGGTACGAGCAGTACTTC.

V and J are TRBV7-2 and TRBJ2-7, with 8 bases identical to TRBD2. Germline values: CDR1 SGHTA, CDR2 FQGNSA. V was pared by 5 bases and J by 2 bases, with 8 bases of the junction left unmatched. The CDR3 spans 15 residues. The CDR3 loop is CASSAQGTRTYEQYF. CDR3 DNA sequence: TGTGCCAGCAGCGCGCAAGGGACTAGGACCTACGAGCAGTACTTC.

CDR3 region: CASSLQEFSYNEQFF. The CDR3 DNA is TGCGCCAGCAGCTTACAGGAGTTCTCCTACAATGAGCAGTTCTTC. The chain recombines TRBV5-1 with TRBJ2-1, with a possible D match to TRBD1 (5 bases). V was cut by 2 bases and J by 0 bases, with 9 bases left in between. Germline V lookup: CDR1 SGHRS, CDR2 YFSETQ. The CDR3 totals 15 residues.

J is TRBJ2-2 and V is TRBV10-1; TRBD2 is a possible D gene (5 bases). Trimming removed 0 bases from V and 3 bases from J, with 5 bases in between. There are 14 residues in the CDR3. Germline CDR1 WNHNN, CDR2 SYGVQD (reference sequence). In DNA form, the CDR3 reads TGCGCCAGCAGTGAGTCAGCGGACACCGGGGAGCTGTTTTTT. Residues: CASSESADTGELFF.

The chain combines TRBV7-8 with TRBJ1-2; D is perhaps TRBD1 (5 bases). Trimming left V 3 bases short and J 1 base short, with 12 bases between. CDR3 size: 15 residues. Germline V lookup: CDR1 SGHVS, CDR2 FQNEAQ. Here the CDR3 reads CASSLGQGNNYGYTF. The CDR3 DNA sequence: TGTGCCAGCAGCTTGGGGCAGGGTAATAACTATGGCTACACCTTC.

As regards this clonotype: Just one base apart from a much larger clone, this may be a read error. CDR3 DNA sequence: TGTGCCAGCAGTTTACACGGGAAGAACACTCAAGCTTTCTTT. Protein product: CASSLHGKNTQAFF. The rearrangement joins TRBV12-3 or TRBV12-4 to TRBJ1-1; D gene uncertain. The CDR3 contains 14 residues.

This chain links TRBV19 with TRBJ1-2; D may be TRBD1 (5 bases). Germline V gene sequence: CDR1 LNHDA, CDR2 SQIVND (reference sequence). The V end was cut by 5 bases, the J end by 1 base, with 8 bases between. This CDR3 has 13 residues. The CDR3 DNA is TGTGCCAGTAGTTGGGACGGTAACTATGGCTACACCTTC. This codes for CASSWDGNYGYTF.

The chain has TRBV19 and TRBJ1-5; D is unclear. The CDR3 extends over 13 amino acids. The germline V and J ends were trimmed by 5 bases and 1 base, with 6 bases remaining between them. Germline V gene data show CDR1 as LNHDA and CDR2 as SQIVND (reference sequence). CDR3 nucleotides: TGTGCCAGTAGTCTTCAGAGCAATCAGCCCCAGCATTTT. Translating gives CASSLQSNQPQHF.

This clonotype has just a few counts. The V and J genes are TRBV19 and TRBJ2-7, with D tentatively TRBD1 or TRBD2 (6 bases each). Germline V gene sequence: CDR1 LNHDA, CDR2 SQIVND (reference sequence). The CDR3 spans 15 residues. V lost 7 bases to trimming and J lost 2 bases, with 18 bases between them. The CDR3 sequence is CASNPGAGETYEQYF. The CDR3 coding sequence is TGTGCCAGTAACCCGGGGGCGGGCGAAACCTACGAGCAGTACTTC.

Comments on this clonotype: A much more abundant neighbour one base away suggests this may be a read error. V and J are TRBV7-3 and TRBJ2-3, with D perhaps matching TRBD1 or TRBD2 (6 bases each). This CDR3 is 17 amino acids long. V gave up 4 bases and J gave up 6 bases, with 23 bases separating them. The germline CDR1 and CDR2 sequences are SGHTA and FQGTGA. In DNA form, the CDR3 reads TGTGCCAGCAGCTCTCCCAGACTAGAAGGGGGTGCGGATACGCAGTATTTT. It encodes CASSSPRLEGGADTQYF.